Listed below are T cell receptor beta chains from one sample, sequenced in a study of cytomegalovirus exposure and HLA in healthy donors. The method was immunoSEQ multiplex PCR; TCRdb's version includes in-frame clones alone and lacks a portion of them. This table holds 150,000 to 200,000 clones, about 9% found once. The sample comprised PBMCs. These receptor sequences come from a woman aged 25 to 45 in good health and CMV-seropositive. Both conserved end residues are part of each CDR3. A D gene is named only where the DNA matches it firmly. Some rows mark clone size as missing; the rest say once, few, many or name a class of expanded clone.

CDR3aa: CSVDAGPPTNHPFF; CDR3nt: TGCAGCGTTGATGCGGGACCGCCGACCAATCATCCGTTCTTC; abundance: NA; v_gene: TRBV29-1; j_gene: TRBJ2-1; d_gene: NA
CDR3aa: CASSLEPDFTDTQYF; CDR3nt: TGCGCCAGCAGCTTGGAACCGGACTTCACAGATACGCAGTATTTT; abundance: few; v_gene: TRBV5-1; j_gene: TRBJ2-3; d_gene: NA
CDR3aa: CASSYVSGGGQPQHF; CDR3nt: TGTGCCAGCAGTTACGTGTCAGGGGGCGGTCAGCCCCAGCATTTT; abundance: NA; v_gene: TRBV6-6; j_gene: TRBJ1-5; d_gene: TRBD1
CDR3aa: CASSDGLRPYEQYF; CDR3nt: TGTGCCAGCAGTGATGGGCTTCGACCCTACGAGCAGTACTTC; abundance: NA; v_gene: TRBV2; j_gene: TRBJ2-7; d_gene: NA
CDR3aa: CASSDGDSQETQYF; CDR3nt: TGTGCCAGCAGTGATGGGGACAGCCAAGAGACCCAGTACTTC; abundance: few; v_gene: TRBV2; j_gene: TRBJ2-5; d_gene: TRBD1
CDR3aa: CAIRPGQGTDTQYF; CDR3nt: TGTGCCATCAGACCGGGACAGGGAACGGATACGCAGTATTTT; abundance: NA; v_gene: TRBV10-3; j_gene: TRBJ2-3; d_gene: TRBD1
CDR3aa: CATEGGGYGYTF; CDR3nt: TGCGCCACCGAGGGAGGGGGCTATGGCTACACCTTC; abundance: few; v_gene: TRBV10-2; j_gene: TRBJ1-2; d_gene: NA
CDR3aa: CASSFGTGGTEAFF; CDR3nt: TGTGCCAGCAGCTTCGGGACAGGGGGCACTGAAGCTTTCTTT; abundance: few; v_gene: TRBV7-9; j_gene: TRBJ1-1; d_gene: TRBD1
CDR3aa: CASSYLGSEQFF; CDR3nt: TGTGCCAGCAGCTACCTAGGAAGCGAGCAGTTCTTC; abundance: few; v_gene: TRBV7-3; j_gene: TRBJ2-1; d_gene: NA
CDR3aa: CASSLEARGAYNEQFF; CDR3nt: TGCGCCAGCAGCTTGGAGGCCAGGGGAGCCTACAATGAGCAGTTCTTC; abundance: few; v_gene: TRBV5-1; j_gene: TRBJ2-1; d_gene: NA
CDR3aa: CASSESGALEQFF; CDR3nt: TGCGCCAGCAGTGAGTCGGGGGCTCTTGAGCAGTTCTTC; abundance: NA; v_gene: TRBV10-1; j_gene: TRBJ2-1; d_gene: NA
CDR3aa: CASSHLPGLAYNEQFF; CDR3nt: TGTGCCAGCAGCCATCTCCCGGGACTAGCGTACAATGAGCAGTTCTTC; abundance: NA; v_gene: TRBV14; j_gene: TRBJ2-1; d_gene: TRBD2
CDR3aa: CASSLRDRGLDEQFF; CDR3nt: TGTGCCAGCAGCTTAAGGGACAGGGGCTTGGATGAGCAGTTCTTC; abundance: once; v_gene: TRBV7-9; j_gene: TRBJ2-1; d_gene: TRBD1
CDR3aa: CACKSGAVLKRDTQYF; CDR3nt: TGTGCCTGTAAGAGTGGAGCGGTGCTGAAGAGAGATACGCAGTATTTT; abundance: few; v_gene: TRBV11-2; j_gene: TRBJ2-3; d_gene: NA
CDR3aa: CASTPTGTNTGELFF; CDR3nt: TGTGCCAGCACCCCGACAGGGACTAACACCGGGGAGCTGTTTTTT; abundance: few; v_gene: TRBV25-1; j_gene: TRBJ2-2; d_gene: NA
CDR3aa: CASSSPGLALRNEQYF; CDR3nt: TGTGCCAGCAGTTCGCCGGGACTAGCGTTACGAAACGAGCAGTACTTC; abundance: NA; v_gene: TRBV28; j_gene: TRBJ2-7; d_gene: TRBD2
CDR3aa: CASSSAGKKAGELFF; CDR3nt: TGTGCCAGTAGTTCGGCGGGAAAAAAGGCCGGGGAGCTGTTTTTT; abundance: NA; v_gene: TRBV19; j_gene: TRBJ2-2; d_gene: NA
CDR3aa: CASRRPGTLDTQYF; CDR3nt: TGTGCCAGCAGACGCCCTGGGACTTTAGATACGCAGTATTTT; abundance: few; v_gene: TRBV27; j_gene: TRBJ2-3; d_gene: NA
CDR3aa: CSVNRQETQYF; CDR3nt: TGCAGCGTTAACAGGCAAGAGACCCAGTACTTC; abundance: few; v_gene: TRBV29-1; j_gene: TRBJ2-5; d_gene: NA
CDR3aa: CASSLAPPGYNEQFF; CDR3nt: TGTGCCAGCAGCTTAGCGCCCCCAGGCTACAATGAGCAGTTCTTC; abundance: NA; v_gene: TRBV6-5; j_gene: TRBJ2-1; d_gene: NA
CDR3aa: CASNKADGGYTF; CDR3nt: TGTGCCAGTAATAAGGCCGACGGGGGCTACACCTTC; abundance: NA; v_gene: TRBV19; j_gene: TRBJ1-2; d_gene: NA
CDR3aa: CASSPSTGNYYGYTF; CDR3nt: TGTGCCAGCAGTCCTTCGACAGGGAACTACTATGGCTACACCTTC; abundance: NA; v_gene: TRBV6-5; j_gene: TRBJ1-2; d_gene: TRBD1
CDR3aa: CASSFGTPNTEAFF; CDR3nt: TGTGCCAGCAGCTTTGGGACACCGAACACTGAAGCTTTCTTT; abundance: NA; v_gene: TRBV13; j_gene: TRBJ1-1; d_gene: NA
CDR3aa: CAISESSGRGPQPQHF; CDR3nt: TGTGCCATCAGTGAGTCCAGCGGCAGGGGGCCTCAGCCCCAGCATTTT; abundance: few; v_gene: TRBV10-3; j_gene: TRBJ1-5; d_gene: TRBD1
CDR3aa: CASSPLSQFTEAFF; CDR3nt: TGTGCCAGCAGCCCATTATCACAGTTCACTGAAGCTTTCTTT; abundance: few; v_gene: TRBV7-9; j_gene: TRBJ1-1; d_gene: NA
CDR3aa: CASSPGLSNQPQHF; CDR3nt: TGTGCCAGCAGCCCAGGTTTAAGCAATCAGCCCCAGCATTTT; abundance: NA; v_gene: TRBV11-2; j_gene: TRBJ1-5; d_gene: NA
CDR3aa: CASSDRGYGYTF; CDR3nt: TGTGCCAGCAGTGACAGGGGATATGGCTACACCTTC; abundance: once; v_gene: TRBV27; j_gene: TRBJ1-2; d_gene: TRBD1
CDR3aa: CASSGRGSGNTIYF; CDR3nt: TGTGCCAGCAGCGGGCGGGGCTCTGGAAACACCATATATTTT; abundance: NA; v_gene: TRBV7-2; j_gene: TRBJ1-3; d_gene: NA
CDR3aa: CASSQNTGAIYEQYF; CDR3nt: TGTGCCAGCAGCCAGAACACAGGGGCGATCTACGAGCAGTACTTC; abundance: NA; v_gene: TRBV14; j_gene: TRBJ2-7; d_gene: TRBD1
CDR3aa: CASSSSGPGSINSPLHF; CDR3nt: TGCGCCAGCAGCTCCAGCGGGCCGGGTTCGATTAATTCACCCCTCCACTTT; abundance: few; v_gene: TRBV5-1; j_gene: TRBJ1-6; d_gene: NA
CDR3aa: CASSPAGGAGANVLTF; CDR3nt: TGTGCCAGCAGCCCGGCGGGGGGCGCGGGGGCCAACGTCCTGACTTTC; abundance: NA; v_gene: TRBV5-6; j_gene: TRBJ2-6; d_gene: TRBD2
CDR3aa: CASSVAGSGANVLTF; CDR3nt: TGTGCCAGCAGCGTCGCAGGGTCTGGGGCCAACGTCCTGACTTTC; abundance: NA; v_gene: TRBV9; j_gene: TRBJ2-6; d_gene: NA
CDR3aa: CASSESGNQPQHF; CDR3nt: TGTGCCAGCAGTGAATCCGGCAATCAGCCCCAGCATTTT; abundance: NA; v_gene: TRBV6-1; j_gene: TRBJ1-5; d_gene: NA
CDR3aa: CASSLRGQNTEAFF; CDR3nt: TGTGCCAGCAGTTTAAGGGGGCAGAACACTGAAGCTTTCTTT; abundance: NA; v_gene: TRBV27; j_gene: TRBJ1-1; d_gene: TRBD1
CDR3aa: CASSHRLAGVVFGDEQFF; CDR3nt: TGCGCCAGCAGCCATCGACTAGCGGGAGTGGTTTTTGGTGATGAGCAGTTCTTC; abundance: NA; v_gene: TRBV4-1; j_gene: TRBJ2-1; d_gene: TRBD2
CDR3aa: CSAPWPTQYF; CDR3nt: TGCAGTGCCCCTTGGCCAACGCAGTATTTT; abundance: few; v_gene: TRBV20-1; j_gene: TRBJ2-3; d_gene: NA
CDR3aa: CAWSSRTLYNEQFF; CDR3nt: TGTGCCTGGAGTTCGCGGACACTATACAATGAGCAGTTCTTC; abundance: NA; v_gene: TRBV30; j_gene: TRBJ2-1; d_gene: NA
CDR3aa: CASSPGTSGRGADTQYF; CDR3nt: TGTGCCAGCAGCCCCGGGACTAGCGGGAGAGGGGCAGATACGCAGTATTTT; abundance: NA; v_gene: TRBV13; j_gene: TRBJ2-3; d_gene: TRBD2
CDR3aa: CASSLAGVGYEQYF; CDR3nt: TGTGCCAGCAGTTTAGCGGGAGTAGGGTACGAGCAGTACTTC; abundance: few; v_gene: TRBV27; j_gene: TRBJ2-7; d_gene: TRBD2
CDR3aa: CASSSGLAGVFYNEQFF; CDR3nt: TGCGCCAGCAGCTCGGGACTAGCGGGAGTCTTCTACAATGAGCAGTTCTTC; abundance: NA; v_gene: TRBV5-1; j_gene: TRBJ2-1; d_gene: TRBD2
CDR3aa: CASSLLTGPYGYTF; CDR3nt: TGTGCCAGCAGCTTATTGACAGGGCCCTATGGCTACACCTTC; abundance: once; v_gene: TRBV11-2; j_gene: TRBJ1-2; d_gene: TRBD1
CDR3aa: CASSLRTGGNTIYF; CDR3nt: TGTGCCAGCAGCCTCCGGACAGGAGGAAACACCATATATTTT; abundance: few; v_gene: TRBV11-2; j_gene: TRBJ1-3; d_gene: TRBD1
CDR3aa: CASSVDGTSGRALNEQFF; CDR3nt: TGTGCCAGCAGCGTAGACGGGACTAGCGGGAGGGCCCTCAATGAGCAGTTCTTC; abundance: NA; v_gene: TRBV9; j_gene: TRBJ2-1; d_gene: TRBD2
CDR3aa: CASSPGLATEQYF; CDR3nt: TGCGCCAGCAGCCCGGGACTAGCGACTGAGCAGTACTTC; abundance: few; v_gene: TRBV4-1; j_gene: TRBJ2-7; d_gene: TRBD2